Sequencing of this T cell receptor (beta chain) was carried out in a study of T-cell reconstitution after alpha-beta-depleted transplantation in children. Study results and caveats: Roughly two months post-transplant, alpha-beta T cells reportedly originated from several hundred graft clones that had expanded. Surviving recipient T cells and thymic progenitors produced the high day-60 TCRbeta diversity seen in some patients. Hyperexpanded clones declined; after one year, newly produced T cells mostly supplied diversity.

Per germline, CDR1 SGHNT and CDR2 YENEEA. The CDR3 is 11 amino acids. For this clonotype: What it binds is unknown. The junction departs from the called germline gene at one end, perhaps through a read error.

For TCRbeta, the library was prepared with unique molecular identifiers. MiXCR, applied by TCRdb to the PCR reads, yields one record per CDR3 protein. The repertoire holds under 35,000 distinct CDR3 sequences, with over 15% as singletons. The receptor was isolated from a male patient under 10 years old who had a stem cell transplant for acute lymphoblastic leukemia, so the T cells may come from the graft donor. The material sequenced was PBMCs, mostly from graft donor cells, taken 60 days after TCRalphabeta/CD19-depleted stem cell transplant. The chain links TRBV11-3 to TRBJ2-2; no reliable D call. Written as DNA, the CDR3 is TGTGCCAGCATCTTAGGGTTGGAGCTGTTTTTT. Residues: CASILGLELFF.